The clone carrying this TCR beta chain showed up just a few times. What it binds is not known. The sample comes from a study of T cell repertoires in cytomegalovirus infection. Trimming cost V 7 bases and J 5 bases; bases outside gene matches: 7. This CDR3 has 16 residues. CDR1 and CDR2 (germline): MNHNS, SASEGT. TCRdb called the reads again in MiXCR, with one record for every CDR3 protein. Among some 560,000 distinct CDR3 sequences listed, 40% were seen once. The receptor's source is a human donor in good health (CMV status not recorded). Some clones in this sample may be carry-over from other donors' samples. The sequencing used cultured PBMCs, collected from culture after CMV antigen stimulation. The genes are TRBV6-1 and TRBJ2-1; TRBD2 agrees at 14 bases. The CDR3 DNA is TGTGCCAGCAATTTCGGGGGACTAGCGGGAGACAATGAGCAGTTCTTC. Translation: CASNFGGLAGDNEQFF.